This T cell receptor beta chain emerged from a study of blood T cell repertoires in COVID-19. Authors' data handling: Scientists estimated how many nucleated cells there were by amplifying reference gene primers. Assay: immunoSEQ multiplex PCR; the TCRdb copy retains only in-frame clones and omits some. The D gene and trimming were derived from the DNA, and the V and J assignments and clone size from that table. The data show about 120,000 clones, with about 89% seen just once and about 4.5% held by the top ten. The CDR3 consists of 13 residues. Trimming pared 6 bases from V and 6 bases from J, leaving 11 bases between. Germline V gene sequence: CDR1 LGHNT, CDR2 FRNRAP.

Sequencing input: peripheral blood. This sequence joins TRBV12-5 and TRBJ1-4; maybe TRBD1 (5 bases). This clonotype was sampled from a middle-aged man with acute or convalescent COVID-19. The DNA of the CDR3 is TGTGCTAGTGGCCTTCGGGGGGATGAAAAACTGTTTTTT. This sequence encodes CASGLRGDEKLFF.